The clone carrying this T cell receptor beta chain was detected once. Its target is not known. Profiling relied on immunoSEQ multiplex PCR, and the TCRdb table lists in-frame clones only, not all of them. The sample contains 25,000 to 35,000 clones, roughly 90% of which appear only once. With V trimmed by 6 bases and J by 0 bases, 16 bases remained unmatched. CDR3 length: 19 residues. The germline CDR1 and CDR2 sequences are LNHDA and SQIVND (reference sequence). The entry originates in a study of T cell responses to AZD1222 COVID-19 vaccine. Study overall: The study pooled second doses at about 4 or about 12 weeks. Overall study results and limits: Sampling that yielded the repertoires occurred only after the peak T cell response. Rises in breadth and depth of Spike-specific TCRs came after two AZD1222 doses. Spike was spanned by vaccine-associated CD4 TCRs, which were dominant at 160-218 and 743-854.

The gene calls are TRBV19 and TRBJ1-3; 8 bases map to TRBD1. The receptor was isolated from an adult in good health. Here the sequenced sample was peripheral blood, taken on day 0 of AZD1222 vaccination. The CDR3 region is CASSLEPIRQGSSGNTIYF. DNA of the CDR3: TGTGCCAGTAGCCTGGAACCCATCCGACAGGGGAGCTCTGGAAACACCATATATTTT.